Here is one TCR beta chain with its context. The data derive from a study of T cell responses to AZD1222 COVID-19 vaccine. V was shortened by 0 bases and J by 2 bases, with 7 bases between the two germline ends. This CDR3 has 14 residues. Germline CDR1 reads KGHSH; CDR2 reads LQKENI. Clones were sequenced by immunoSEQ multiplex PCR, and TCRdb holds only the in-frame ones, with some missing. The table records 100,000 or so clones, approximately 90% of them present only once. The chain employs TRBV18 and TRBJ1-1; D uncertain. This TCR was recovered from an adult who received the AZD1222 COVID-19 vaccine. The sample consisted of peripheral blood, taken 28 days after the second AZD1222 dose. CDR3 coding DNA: TGTGCCAGCTCACCACCGGGCAGCAACACTGAAGCTTTCTTT. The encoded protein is CASSPPGSNTEAFF.